This T cell receptor (beta chain) was recorded in a study of T cells in Graves' hyperthyroidism and ophthalmopathy. Across the whole study: At initial diagnosis, before any treatment had begun, peripheral blood was obtained.

The definition of stable Graves' hyperthyroidism was no ophthalmopathy progression within 18 months. Among the patients, aged 18 to 65, hyperthyroidism was newly diagnosed and had lasted under 2 months. Together with thyroid ultrasound, orbital computed tomography, serum thyroxine and TRAb, clinical symptoms were used for diagnoses. Germline values: CDR1 GTSNPN, CDR2 SVGIG (reference sequence). The CDR3 sequence is 13 residues long. Trimming removed 5 bases at V and 1 base at J, with 11 bases between. The CDR3 regions of TCR beta were amplified from RNA transcripts. The TCR CDR3 was amplified in a first-round RT-PCR using the HTBI primer set. TCRdb reanalysed the multiplex PCR reads using MiXCR and keeps one entry per CDR3 protein. Of 350,000 to 400,000 distinct CDR3 sequences listed, approximately 14% were seen once; the top ten hold about 10%.

Sequenced: blood. The source is a woman aged 55-69 years with Graves' hyperthyroidism. The rearrangement joins TRBV30 to TRBJ1-1, with a possible D match to TRBD1 (6 bases). Written as DNA, the CDR3 is TGTGCCTGGCTTCGGACAGCGAACACTGAAGCTTTCTTT. Protein: CAWLRTANTEAFF.